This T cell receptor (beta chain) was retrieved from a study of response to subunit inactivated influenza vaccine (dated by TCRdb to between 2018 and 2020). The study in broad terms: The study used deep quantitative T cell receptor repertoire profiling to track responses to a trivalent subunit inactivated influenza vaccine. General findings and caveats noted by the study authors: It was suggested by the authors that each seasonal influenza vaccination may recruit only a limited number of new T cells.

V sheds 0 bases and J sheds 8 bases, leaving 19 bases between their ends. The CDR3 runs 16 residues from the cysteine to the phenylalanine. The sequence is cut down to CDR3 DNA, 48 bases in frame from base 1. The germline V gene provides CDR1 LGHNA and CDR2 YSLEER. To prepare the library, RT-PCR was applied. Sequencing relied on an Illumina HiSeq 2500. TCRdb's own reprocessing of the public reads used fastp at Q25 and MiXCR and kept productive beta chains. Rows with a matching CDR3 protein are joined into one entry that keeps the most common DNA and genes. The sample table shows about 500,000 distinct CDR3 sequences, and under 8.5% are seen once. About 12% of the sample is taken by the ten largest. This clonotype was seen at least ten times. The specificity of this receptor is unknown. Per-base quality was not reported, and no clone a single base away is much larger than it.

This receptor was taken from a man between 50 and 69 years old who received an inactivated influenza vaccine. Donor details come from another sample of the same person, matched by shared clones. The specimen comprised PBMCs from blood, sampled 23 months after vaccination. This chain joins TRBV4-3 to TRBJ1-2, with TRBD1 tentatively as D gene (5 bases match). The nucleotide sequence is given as TGCGCCAGCAGCCAAGATACCCTCCGGGGGTTGAGAGGCTACACCTTC. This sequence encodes CASSQDTLRGLRGYTF.